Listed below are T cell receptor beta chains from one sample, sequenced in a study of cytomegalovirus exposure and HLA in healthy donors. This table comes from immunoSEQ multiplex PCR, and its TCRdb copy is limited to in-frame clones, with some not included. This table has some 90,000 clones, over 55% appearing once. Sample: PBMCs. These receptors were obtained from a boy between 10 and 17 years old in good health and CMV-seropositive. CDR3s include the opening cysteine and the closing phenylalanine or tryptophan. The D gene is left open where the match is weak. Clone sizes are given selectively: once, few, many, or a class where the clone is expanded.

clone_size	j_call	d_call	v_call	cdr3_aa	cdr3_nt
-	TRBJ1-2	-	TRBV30	CAWRTGGRGYGYTF	TGTGCCTGGAGAACGGGGGGCAGAGGCTATGGCTACACCTTC
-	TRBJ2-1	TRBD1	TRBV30	CAWGQGAYNEQFF	TGTGCCTGGGGACAGGGGGCCTACAATGAGCAGTTCTTC
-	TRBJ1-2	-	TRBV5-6	CASNPRGDYGYPF	TGTGCCAGCAACCCTAGGGGGGACTATGGCTACCCCTTC
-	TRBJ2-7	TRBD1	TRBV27	CASSLGQGAYYEQYF	TGTGCCAGCAGTTTGGGACAGGGGGCCTACTACGAGCAGTACTTC
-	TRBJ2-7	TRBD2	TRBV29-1	CSVGTSGTYEQYF	TGCAGCGTCGGGACTAGCGGAACCTACGAGCAGTACTTC
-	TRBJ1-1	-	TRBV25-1	CATQGNPNTEAFF	TGTGCCACCCAGGGGAATCCCAACACTGAAGCTTTCTTT
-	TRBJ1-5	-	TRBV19	CASSIQGRKSNQPQHF	TGTGCCAGTAGTATTCAGGGCAGAAAAAGCAATCAGCCCCAGCATTTT
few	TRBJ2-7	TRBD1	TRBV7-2	CASTRTVTGGHPYEQYF	TGTGCCAGCACCAGGACCGTTACAGGGGGCCACCCCTACGAGCAGTACTTC
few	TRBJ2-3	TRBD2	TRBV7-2	CATALAVSTDTQYF	TGTGCCACCGCTCTAGCGGTTAGCACAGATACGCAGTATTTT
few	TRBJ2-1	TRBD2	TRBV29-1	CSVAPRGEANEQFF	TGCAGCGTTGCCCCCCGGGGGGAGGCCAATGAGCAGTTCTTC
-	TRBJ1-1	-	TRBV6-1	CASLTVINTEAFF	TGTGCCAGCCTTACAGTCATTAACACTGAAGCTTTCTTT
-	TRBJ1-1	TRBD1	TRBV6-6	CASNRPGQGDAEAFF	TGTGCCAGCAATCGCCCCGGACAGGGTGATGCTGAAGCTTTCTTT
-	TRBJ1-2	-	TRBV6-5	CASNRSIRNYGYTF	TGTGCCAGCAATAGGAGTATCCGGAACTATGGCTACACCTTC
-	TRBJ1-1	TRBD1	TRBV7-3	CASSPTPGTGVRAFF	TGTGCCAGCAGCCCAACCCCCGGGACAGGGGTTCGTGCTTTCTTT
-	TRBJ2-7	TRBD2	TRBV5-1	CASSSLGGGNYEQYF	TGCGCCAGCAGCTCTCTGGGGGGGGGAAACTACGAGCAGTACTTC
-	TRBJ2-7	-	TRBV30	CAWSQRRGTGLYEQYF	TGTGCCTGGTCCCAAAGGCGGGGGACAGGTCTATACGAGCAGTACTTC
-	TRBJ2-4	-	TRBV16	CASSQGVGKWTAENIQYF	TGTGCCAGCAGCCAAGGGGTGGGGAAGTGGACTGCGGAAAACATTCAGTACTTC
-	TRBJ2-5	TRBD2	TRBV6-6	CASSTASGRGQETQYF	TGTGCCAGCAGTACGGCTAGCGGGAGAGGTCAAGAGACCCAGTACTTC
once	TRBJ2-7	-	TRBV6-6	CASTLGRTASYEQYF	TGTGCCAGCACCTTGGGGAGAACAGCCAGCTACGAGCAGTACTTC
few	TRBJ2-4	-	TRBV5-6	CASSPGVKAKNIQYF	TGTGCCAGCAGTCCAGGGGTTAAAGCCAAAAACATTCAGTACTTC
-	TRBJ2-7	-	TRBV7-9	CASSLTEEVEQYF	TGTGCCAGCAGCTTAACTGAGGAAGTCGAGCAGTACTTC
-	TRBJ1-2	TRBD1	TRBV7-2	CASSSTTGDPYGYTF	TGTGCCAGCAGCTCCACGACAGGGGACCCCTATGGCTACACCTTC
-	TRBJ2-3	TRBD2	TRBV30	CAWSFGGRAKDTQYF	TGTGCCTGGAGTTTTGGTGGGAGGGCCAAAGATACGCAGTATTTT
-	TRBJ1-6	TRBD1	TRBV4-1	CASSQLGQADSPLNF	TGCGCCAGCAGCCAGCTGGGACAGGCGGATTCACCCCTCAACTTT
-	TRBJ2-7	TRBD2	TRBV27	CASSLYGTSGTYEQYF	TGTGCCAGCAGTTTATATGGGACTAGCGGGACCTACGAGCAGTACTTC
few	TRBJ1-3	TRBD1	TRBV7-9	CASSPKTGAGNTIYF	TGTGCCAGCAGCCCAAAGACAGGGGCTGGAAACACCATATATTTT
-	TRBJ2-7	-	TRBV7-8	CASSLASPPYEQYF	TGTGCCAGCAGCTTAGCATCCCCTCCGTACGAGCAGTACTTC
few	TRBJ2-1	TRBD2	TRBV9	CASSPRFMAGEGEQFF	TGTGCCAGCAGCCCCCGTTTTATGGCGGGAGAAGGTGAGCAGTTCTTC
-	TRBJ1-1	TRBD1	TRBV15	CATSVTGGDTEAFF	TGTGCCACCAGTGTTACAGGGGGGGACACTGAAGCTTTCTTT
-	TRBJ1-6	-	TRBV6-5	CASHPRSYNSPLHF	TGTGCCAGCCATCCCAGATCCTATAATTCACCCCTCCACTTT
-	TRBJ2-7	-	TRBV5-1	CASSFMGLRNMEQYF	TGCGCCAGCAGCTTCATGGGGCTCCGCAATATGGAGCAGTACTTC
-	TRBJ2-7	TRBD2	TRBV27	CASTPAGGYSEQYF	TGTGCCAGCACCCCGGCGGGGGGCTATTCCGAGCAGTACTTC
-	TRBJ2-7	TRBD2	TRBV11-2	CASSLQAGLSNYEQYF	TGTGCCAGCAGCCTACAAGCGGGACTATCAAACTACGAGCAGTACTTC
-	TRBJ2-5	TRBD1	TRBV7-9	CASSSRQGETQYF	TGTGCCAGCAGCTCCAGACAGGGTGAGACCCAGTACTTC
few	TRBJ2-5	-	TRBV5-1	CASSLGAGQETQYF	TGCGCCAGCAGCCTGGGGGCGGGGCAAGAGACCCAGTACTTC
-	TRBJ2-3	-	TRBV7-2	CASSLFGDTQYF	TGTGCCAGCAGCTTATTCGGGGATACGCAGTATTTT
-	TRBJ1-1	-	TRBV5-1	CASSLDGGRGTEAFF	TGCGCCAGCAGCTTGGATGGGGGGAGAGGCACTGAAGCTTTCTTT
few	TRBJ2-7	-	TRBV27	CASSPRGGFYEQYF	TGTGCCAGCAGCCCGAGAGGGGGTTTCTACGAGCAGTACTTC
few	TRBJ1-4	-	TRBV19	CASSPSHRDPNEKLFF	TGTGCCAGTAGTCCCTCCCACAGGGATCCTAATGAAAAACTGTTTTTT
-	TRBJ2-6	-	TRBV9	CASSVNPDSIFSGANVLTF	TGTGCCAGCAGCGTAAATCCCGACAGCATATTTTCTGGGGCCAACGTCCTGACTTTC
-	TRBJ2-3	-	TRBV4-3	CASSQDVQFTDTQYF	TGCGCCAGCAGCCAAGACGTACAGTTCACAGATACGCAGTATTTT
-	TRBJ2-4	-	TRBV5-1	CASSLAGLNIQYF	TGCGCCAGCAGCTTAGCAGGGTTGAACATTCAGTACTTC
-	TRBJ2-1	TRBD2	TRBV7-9	CASSFVAGANNEQFF	TGTGCCAGCAGTTTCGTAGCGGGGGCCAACAATGAGCAGTTCTTC
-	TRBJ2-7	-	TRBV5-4	CASSPGLSYEQYF	TGTGCCAGCAGCCCGGGACTTTCCTACGAGCAGTACTTC
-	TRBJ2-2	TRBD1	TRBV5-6	CASSQTGYHGELFF	TGTGCCAGCAGCCAGACAGGGTATCACGGGGAGCTGTTTTTT
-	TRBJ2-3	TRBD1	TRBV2	CASSDYRGATDTQYF	TGTGCCAGCAGTGATTACAGGGGCGCGACAGATACGCAGTATTTT
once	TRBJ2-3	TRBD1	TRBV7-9	CASSFPPDRDFVSDTQYF	TGTGCCAGCAGCTTTCCACCGGACAGGGATTTTGTATCAGATACGCAGTATTTT
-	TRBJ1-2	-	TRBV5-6	CASSLEGRAYGYTF	TGTGCCAGCAGCTTGGAGGGCAGGGCCTATGGCTACACCTTC
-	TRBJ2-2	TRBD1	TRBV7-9	CASSSGQAILGELFF	TGTGCCAGCAGTTCCGGACAGGCGATATTGGGGGAGCTGTTTTTT
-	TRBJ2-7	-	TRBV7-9	CASSLVTGYEQYF	TGTGCCAGCAGCTTAGTTACAGGCTACGAGCAGTACTTC
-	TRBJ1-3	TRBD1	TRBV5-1	CASSWTGSSGNTIYF	TGCGCCAGCAGCTGGACAGGGAGTTCTGGAAACACCATATATTTT